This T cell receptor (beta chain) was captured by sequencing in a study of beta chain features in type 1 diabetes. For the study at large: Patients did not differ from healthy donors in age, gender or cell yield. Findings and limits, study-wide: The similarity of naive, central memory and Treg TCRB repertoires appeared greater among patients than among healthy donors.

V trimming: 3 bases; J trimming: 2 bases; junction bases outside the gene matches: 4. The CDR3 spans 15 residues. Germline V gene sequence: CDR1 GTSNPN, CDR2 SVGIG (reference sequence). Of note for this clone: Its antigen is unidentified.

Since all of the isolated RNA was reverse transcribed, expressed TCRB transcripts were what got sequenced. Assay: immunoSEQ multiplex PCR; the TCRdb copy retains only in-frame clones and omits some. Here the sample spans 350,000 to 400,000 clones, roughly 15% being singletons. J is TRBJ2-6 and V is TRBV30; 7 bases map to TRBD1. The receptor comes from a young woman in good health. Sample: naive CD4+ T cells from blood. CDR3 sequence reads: CAWSDQGAGANVLTF. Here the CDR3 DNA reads TGTGCCTGGAGCGATCAGGGGGCTGGGGCCAACGTCCTGACTTTC.